This T cell receptor beta chain originates from a study of T cell changes during pregnancy in multiple sclerosis. The method was immunoSEQ multiplex PCR; TCRdb's version includes in-frame clones alone and lacks a portion of them. In the table there are roughly 100,000 clones, 92% of which are singletons. This clone was recorded only once. The clonotype was recovered from a female donor with multiple sclerosis, enrolled in a pregnancy study. Specimen: peripheral blood, collected after pregnancy.

Here the CDR3 DNA reads TGTGCCAGCTGCGCGGGGGCGTCCTACAATGAGCAGTTCTTC. Protein sequence: CASCAGASYNEQFF. The gene calls are TRBV6-6 and TRBJ2-1; D is perhaps TRBD2 (7 bases). V was pared by 8 bases and J by 1 base, with 12 bases between. This CDR3 is built from 14 residues. The germline CDR1 and CDR2 sequences are MNHNY and SVGAGI (reference sequence).